This paragraph covers one T cell receptor beta chain sequence. Antigen unknown. The CDR3 extends over 15 amino acids. Germline V gene sequence: CDR1 ENHRY, CDR2 SYGVKD. TCRdb reprocessed the 5' RACE reads and reports one entry per CDR3 protein, with no DNA. Recorded for this sample: approximately 150,000 distinct CDR3 sequences. The data were taken from a study of T cells expressing NK-cell markers. General study results and limits: Dominant NKG2C+ clonotype frequencies of about 1.0-7.0% of CD8+ T cells were measured in over 5 donors.

This TCR was recovered from a young man in good health. Sequenced sample: blood T cells: a sorted CD56 or NKG2C T cell subset, CD4+ or CD8+ T cells, or bulk PBMC T cells (not recorded which). The J gene is TRBJ2-7, the V gene TRBV10-3; the D gene TCRdb calls, TRBD1, cannot be checked with no DNA. CDR3 protein: CAIRMMDSLTYEQYF.